This T cell receptor (beta chain) derives from a study of blood T cell repertoires in COVID-19. Assay used: immunoSEQ multiplex PCR; TCRdb lists only in-frame clones, some missing. This sample has 65,000 to 85,000 clones, with about 88% found just once. This clone was detected only once. Trimming removed 4 bases from V and 8 bases from J; junction bases left unmatched: 7. CDR1 SGHVS and CDR2 FNYEAQ come from the germline V gene. This CDR3 is built from 14 residues. This TCR was sampled from a man aged 50-59 years with active COVID-19. The chain couples TRBV7-6 to TRBJ1-2, with TRBD1 matching 10 bases. What was sequenced was peripheral blood. The CDR3 nucleotides read TGTGCCAGCAGCTCGGGGACAGGGGTTCTGGGCTACACCTTC. Its protein product is CASSSGTGVLGYTF.